This T cell receptor (beta chain) was recovered during a study of cytomegalovirus exposure and HLA in healthy donors. Study outcomes and limitations: Later work found that TCR association rates differed between HLA loci; DRB1 had the most and HLA-C the fewest. Researchers counted some 150 TCR beta chains as cytomegalovirus-associated. An analysis was carried out at a later point. It showed that HLA-associated TCR beta chains were more clonally expanded than equally common non-associated chains.

This clone came up a few times. What it binds is not known. The PCR made use of 60 Vbeta and 13 Jbeta primers. Measured with immunoSEQ multiplex PCR; TCRdb has only the in-frame clones, and not every one. The repertoire consists of roughly 100,000 clones, with roughly 10% occurring once and the leading ten covering about 4.7%. The V gene's germline CDR1 is SNHLY and CDR2 FYNNEI. The CDR3 has 15 amino acids. V lost 5 bases, J lost 0 bases, and 11 bases lay in between. This TCR came from a man aged 50 to 59 in good health and CMV-seropositive. Sequences were obtained from PBMCs. This chain joins TRBV2 and TRBJ1-5, with a tentative D call TRBD1 (5 bases). CDR3 region: CASSYDSNSNQPQHF. The CDR3 DNA reads TGTGCCAGCAGTTACGACAGTAATAGCAATCAGCCCCAGCATTTT.